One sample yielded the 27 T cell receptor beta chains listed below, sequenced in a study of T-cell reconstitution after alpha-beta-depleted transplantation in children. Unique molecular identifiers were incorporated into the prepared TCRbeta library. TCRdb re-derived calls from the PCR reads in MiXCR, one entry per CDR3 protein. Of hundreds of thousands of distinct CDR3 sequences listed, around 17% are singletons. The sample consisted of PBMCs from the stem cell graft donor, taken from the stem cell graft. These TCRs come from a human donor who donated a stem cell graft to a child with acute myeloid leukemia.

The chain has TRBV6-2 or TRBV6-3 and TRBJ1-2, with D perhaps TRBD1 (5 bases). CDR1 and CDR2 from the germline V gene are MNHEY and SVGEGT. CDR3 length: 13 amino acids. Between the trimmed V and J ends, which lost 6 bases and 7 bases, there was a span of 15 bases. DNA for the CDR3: TGTGCCAGCAGCTTGACAGTTTCGGTTGGCTACACCTTC. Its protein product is CASSLTVSVGYTF.

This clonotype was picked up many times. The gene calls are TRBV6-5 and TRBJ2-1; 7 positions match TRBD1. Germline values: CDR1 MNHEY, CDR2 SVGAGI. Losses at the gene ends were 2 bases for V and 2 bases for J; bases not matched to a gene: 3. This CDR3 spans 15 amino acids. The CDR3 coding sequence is TGTGCCAGCAGTTACCGGGACAGCGCCTACAATGAGCAGTTCTTC. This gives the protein CASSYRDSAYNEQFF.

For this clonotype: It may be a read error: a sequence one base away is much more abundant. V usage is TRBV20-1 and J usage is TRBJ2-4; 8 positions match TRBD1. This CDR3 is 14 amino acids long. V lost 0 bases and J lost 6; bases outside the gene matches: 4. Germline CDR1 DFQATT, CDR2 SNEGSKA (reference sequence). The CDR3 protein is CSARDQGAVNIQYF. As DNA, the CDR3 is TGCAGTGCTAGAGATCAGGGGGCAGTAAACATTCAGTACTTC.

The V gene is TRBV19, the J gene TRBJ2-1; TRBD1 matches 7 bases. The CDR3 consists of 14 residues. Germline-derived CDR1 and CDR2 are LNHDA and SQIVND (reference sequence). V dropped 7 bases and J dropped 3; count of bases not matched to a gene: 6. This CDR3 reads CASTGQSFYNEQFF. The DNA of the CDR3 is TGTGCCAGTACGGGACAGTCTTTCTACAATGAGCAGTTCTTC.

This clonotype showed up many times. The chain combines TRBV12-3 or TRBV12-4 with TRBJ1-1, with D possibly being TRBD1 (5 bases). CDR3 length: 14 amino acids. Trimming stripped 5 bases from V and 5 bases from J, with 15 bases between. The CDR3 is CASSQPRGGTEAFF. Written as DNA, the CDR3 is TGTGCCAGCAGTCAACCTAGGGGTGGGACTGAAGCTTTCTTT.

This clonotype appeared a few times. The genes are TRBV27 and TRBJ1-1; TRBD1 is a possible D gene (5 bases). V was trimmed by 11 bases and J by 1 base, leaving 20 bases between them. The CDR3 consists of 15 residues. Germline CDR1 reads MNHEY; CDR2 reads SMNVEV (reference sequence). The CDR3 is CASRRTPNENTEAFF. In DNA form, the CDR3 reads TGTGCCTCCAGACGGACACCTAATGAGAACACTGAAGCTTTCTTT.

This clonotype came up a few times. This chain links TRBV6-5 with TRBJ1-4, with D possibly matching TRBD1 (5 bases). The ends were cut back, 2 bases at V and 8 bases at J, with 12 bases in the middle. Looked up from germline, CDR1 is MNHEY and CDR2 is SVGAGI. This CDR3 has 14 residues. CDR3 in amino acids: CASSYDQGGEKLFF. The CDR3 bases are TGTGCCAGCAGTTACGACCAGGGTGGGGAAAAACTGTTTTTT.

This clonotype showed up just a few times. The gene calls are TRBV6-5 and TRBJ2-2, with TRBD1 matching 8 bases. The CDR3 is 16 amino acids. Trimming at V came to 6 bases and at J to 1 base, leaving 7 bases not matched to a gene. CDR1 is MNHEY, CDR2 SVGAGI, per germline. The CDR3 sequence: CASSYRQGMNTGELFF. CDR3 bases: TGTGCCAGCAGCTACAGACAGGGGATGAACACCGGGGAGCTGTTTTTT.

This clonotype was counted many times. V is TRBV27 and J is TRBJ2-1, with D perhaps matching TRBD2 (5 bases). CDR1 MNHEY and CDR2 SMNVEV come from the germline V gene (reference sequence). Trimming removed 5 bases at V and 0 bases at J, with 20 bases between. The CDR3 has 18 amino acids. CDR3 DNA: TGTGCCAGCAGTGGGTTTTCGGGCGGGTGGAGCTCCTACAATGAGCAGTTCTTC. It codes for CASSGFSGGWSSYNEQFF.

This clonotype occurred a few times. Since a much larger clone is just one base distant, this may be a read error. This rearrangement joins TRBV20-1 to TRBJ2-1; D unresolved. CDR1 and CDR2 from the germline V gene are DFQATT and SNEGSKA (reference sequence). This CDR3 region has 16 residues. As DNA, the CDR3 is TGCTGTGCTAGAGAAGCCCAGCGTCTCTCCTACAATGAGCAGTTCTTC. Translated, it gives CCAREAQRLSYNEQFF.

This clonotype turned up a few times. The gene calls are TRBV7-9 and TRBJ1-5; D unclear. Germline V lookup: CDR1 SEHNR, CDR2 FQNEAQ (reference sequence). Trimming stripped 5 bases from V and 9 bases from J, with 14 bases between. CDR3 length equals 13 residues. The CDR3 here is CASSPDGPGPQHF. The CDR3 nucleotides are TGTGCCAGCAGCCCGGACGGCCCGGGGCCCCAGCATTTT. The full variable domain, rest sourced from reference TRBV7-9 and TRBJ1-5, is DTGVSQNPRHKITKRGQNVTFRCDPISEHNRLYWYRQTLGQGPEFLTYFQNEAQLEKSRLLSDRFSAERPKGSFSTLEIQRTEQGDSAMYLCASSPDGPGPQHFGDGTRLSIL.

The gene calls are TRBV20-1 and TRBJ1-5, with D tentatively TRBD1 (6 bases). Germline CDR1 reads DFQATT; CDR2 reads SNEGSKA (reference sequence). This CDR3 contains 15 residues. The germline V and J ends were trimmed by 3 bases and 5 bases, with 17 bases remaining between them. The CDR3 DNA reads TGCAGTGCTAGGACTACAATAGGGGGGGATCAGCCCCAGCATTTT. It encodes CSARTTIGGDQPQHF.

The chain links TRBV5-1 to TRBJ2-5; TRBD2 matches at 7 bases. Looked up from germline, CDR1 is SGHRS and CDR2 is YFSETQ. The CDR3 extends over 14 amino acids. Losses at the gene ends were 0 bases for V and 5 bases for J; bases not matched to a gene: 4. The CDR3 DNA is TGCGCCAGCAGCTTGGGCCGGGGGGTGGAGACCCAGTACTTC. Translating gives CASSLGRGVETQYF.

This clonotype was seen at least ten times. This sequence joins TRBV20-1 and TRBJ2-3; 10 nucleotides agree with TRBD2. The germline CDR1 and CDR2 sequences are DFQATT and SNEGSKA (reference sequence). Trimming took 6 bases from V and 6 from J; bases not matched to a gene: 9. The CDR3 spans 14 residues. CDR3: CSADAAGGWDTQYF. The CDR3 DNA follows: TGCAGTGCCGACGCAGCGGGGGGGTGGGATACGCAGTATTTT.

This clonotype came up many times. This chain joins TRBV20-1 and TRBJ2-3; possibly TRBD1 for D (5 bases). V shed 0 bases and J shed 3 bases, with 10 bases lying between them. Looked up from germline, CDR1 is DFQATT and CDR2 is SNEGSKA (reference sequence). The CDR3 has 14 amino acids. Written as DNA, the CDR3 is TGCAGTGCTAGAGACCAGACAGCTACAGATACGCAGTATTTT. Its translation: CSARDQTATDTQYF.

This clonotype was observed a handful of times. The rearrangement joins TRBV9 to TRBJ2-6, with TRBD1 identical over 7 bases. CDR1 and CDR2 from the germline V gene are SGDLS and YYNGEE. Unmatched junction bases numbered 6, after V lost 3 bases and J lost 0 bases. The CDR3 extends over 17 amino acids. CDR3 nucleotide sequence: TGTGCCAGCAGCGACCGGGACAGACACTCTGGGGCCAACGTCCTGACTTTC. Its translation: CASSDRDRHSGANVLTF.

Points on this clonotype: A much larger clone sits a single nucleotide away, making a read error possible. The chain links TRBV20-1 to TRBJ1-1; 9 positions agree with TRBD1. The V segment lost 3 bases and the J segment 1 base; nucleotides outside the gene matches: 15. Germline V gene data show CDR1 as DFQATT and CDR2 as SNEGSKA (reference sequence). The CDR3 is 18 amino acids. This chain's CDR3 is CSASLPGQGVSANTEAFF. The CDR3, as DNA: TGCAGTGCTAGCCTTCCGGGACAGGGCGTAAGTGCGAACACTGAAGCTTTCTTT.

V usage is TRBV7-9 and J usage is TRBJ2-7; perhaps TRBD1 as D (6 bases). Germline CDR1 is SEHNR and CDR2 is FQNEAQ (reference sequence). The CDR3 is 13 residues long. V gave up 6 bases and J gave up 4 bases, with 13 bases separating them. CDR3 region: CASRGAGAYEQYF. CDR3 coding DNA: TGTGCCAGCAGGGGAGCAGGGGCATACGAGCAGTACTTC. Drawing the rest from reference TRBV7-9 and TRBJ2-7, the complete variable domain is DTGVSQNPRHKITKRGQNVTFRCDPISEHNRLYWYRQTLGQGPEFLTYFQNEAQLEKSRLLSDRFSAERPKGSFSTLEIQRTEQGDSAMYLCASRGAGAYEQYFGPGTRLTVT.

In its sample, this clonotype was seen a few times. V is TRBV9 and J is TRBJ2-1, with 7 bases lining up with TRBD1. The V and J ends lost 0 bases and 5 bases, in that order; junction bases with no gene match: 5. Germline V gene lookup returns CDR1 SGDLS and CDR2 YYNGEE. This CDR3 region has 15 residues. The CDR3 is CASSVVGTENNEQFF. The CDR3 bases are TGTGCCAGCAGCGTAGTGGGGACAGAAAACAATGAGCAGTTCTTC.

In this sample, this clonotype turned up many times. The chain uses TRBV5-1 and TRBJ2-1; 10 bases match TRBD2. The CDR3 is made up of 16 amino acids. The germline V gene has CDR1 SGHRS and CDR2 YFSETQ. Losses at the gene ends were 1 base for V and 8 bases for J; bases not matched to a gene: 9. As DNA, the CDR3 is TGCGCCAGCAGCTTGACTTCCAGCGGGGGGGCGGATGAGCAGTTCTTC. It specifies CASSLTSSGGADEQFF. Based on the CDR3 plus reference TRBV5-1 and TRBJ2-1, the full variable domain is KAGVTQTPRYLIKTRGQQVTLSCSPISGHRSVSWYQQTPGQGLQFLFEYFSETQRNKGNFPGRFSGRQFSNSRSEMNVSTLELGDSALYLCASSLTSSGGADEQFFGPGTRLTVL.

Here the CDR3 reads CASSLVGAVTDTQYF. In DNA form, the CDR3 reads TGTGCCAGCAGCTTGGTAGGGGCTGTCACAGATACGCAGTATTTT. The V and J genes are TRBV5-6 and TRBJ2-3, with a weak D call TRBD1 (5 bases). The CDR3 is made up of 15 amino acids. Trimming took 0 bases from V and 2 from J, leaving 10 bases between them. The V gene's germline CDR1 is SGHDT and CDR2 YYEEEE.

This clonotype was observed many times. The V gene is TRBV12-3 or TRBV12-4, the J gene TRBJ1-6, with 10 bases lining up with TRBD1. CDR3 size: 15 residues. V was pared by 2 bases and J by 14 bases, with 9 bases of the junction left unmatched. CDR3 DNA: TGTGCCAGCAGTTTAATGGGACAGGGGAACGGTGCCCTCCACTTT. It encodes CASSLMGQGNGALHF.

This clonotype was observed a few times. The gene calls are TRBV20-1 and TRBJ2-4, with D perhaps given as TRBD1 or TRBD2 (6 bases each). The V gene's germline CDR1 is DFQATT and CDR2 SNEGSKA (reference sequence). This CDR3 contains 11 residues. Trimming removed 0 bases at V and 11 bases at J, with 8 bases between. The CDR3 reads CSARDGGLQYF. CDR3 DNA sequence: TGCAGTGCTAGAGATGGGGGGCTTCAGTACTTC.

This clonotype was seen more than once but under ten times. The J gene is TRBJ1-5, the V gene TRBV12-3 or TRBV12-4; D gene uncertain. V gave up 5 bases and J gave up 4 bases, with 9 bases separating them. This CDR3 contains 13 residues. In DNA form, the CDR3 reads TGTGCCAGCAGTCCCGCAGTTAATCAGCCCCAGCATTTT. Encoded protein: CASSPAVNQPQHF.

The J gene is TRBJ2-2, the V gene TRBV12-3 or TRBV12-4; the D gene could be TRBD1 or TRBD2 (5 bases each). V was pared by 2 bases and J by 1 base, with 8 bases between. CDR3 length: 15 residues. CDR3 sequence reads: CASSLQGENTGELFF. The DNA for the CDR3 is TGTGCCAGCAGTTTACAGGGAGAGAACACCGGGGAGCTGTTTTTT.

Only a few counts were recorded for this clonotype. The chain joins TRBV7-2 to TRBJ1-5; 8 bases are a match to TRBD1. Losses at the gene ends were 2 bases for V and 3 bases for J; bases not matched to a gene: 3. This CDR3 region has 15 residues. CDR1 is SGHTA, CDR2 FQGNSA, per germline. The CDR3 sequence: CASSLRTGNNQPQHF. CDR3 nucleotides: TGTGCCAGCAGCTTACGGACAGGGAACAATCAGCCCCAGCATTTT. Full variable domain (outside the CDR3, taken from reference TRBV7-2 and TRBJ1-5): GAGVSQSPSNKVTEKGKDVELRCDPISGHTALYWYRQSLGQGLEFLIYFQGNSAPDKSGLPSDRFSAERTGGSVSTLTIQRTQQEDSAVYLCASSLRTGNNQPQHFGDGTRLSIL.

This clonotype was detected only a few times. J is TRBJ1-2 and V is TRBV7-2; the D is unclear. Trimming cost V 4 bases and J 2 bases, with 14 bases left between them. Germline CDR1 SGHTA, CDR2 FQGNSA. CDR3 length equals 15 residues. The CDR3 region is CASSSKTDSNYGYTF. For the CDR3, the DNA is TGTGCCAGCAGCTCTAAGACGGATTCCAACTATGGCTACACCTTC.